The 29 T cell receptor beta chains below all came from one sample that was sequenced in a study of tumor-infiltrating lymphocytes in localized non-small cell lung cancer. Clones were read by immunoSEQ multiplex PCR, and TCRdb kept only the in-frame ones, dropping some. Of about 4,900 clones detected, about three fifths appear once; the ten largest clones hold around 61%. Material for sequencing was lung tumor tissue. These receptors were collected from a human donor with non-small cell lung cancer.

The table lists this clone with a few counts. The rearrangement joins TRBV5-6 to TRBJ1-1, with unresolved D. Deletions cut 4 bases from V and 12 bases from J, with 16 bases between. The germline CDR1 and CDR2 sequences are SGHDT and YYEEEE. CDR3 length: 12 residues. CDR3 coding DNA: TGTGCCAGCAGCCTTCGAGAAGATCAACCTTTCTTT. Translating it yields CASSLREDQPFF.

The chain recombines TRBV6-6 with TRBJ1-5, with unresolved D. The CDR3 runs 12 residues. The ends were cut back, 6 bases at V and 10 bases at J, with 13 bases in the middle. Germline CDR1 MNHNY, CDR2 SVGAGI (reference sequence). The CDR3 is CASSPDPHPQHF. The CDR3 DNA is TGTGCCAGCAGCCCTGACCCTCATCCCCAGCATTTT.

The CDR3 bases are TGTGCCAGCGGGAGCAATCAGCCCCAGCATTTT. Translating gives CASGSNQPQHF. V usage is TRBV6-1 and J usage is TRBJ1-5; D is uncertain. This CDR3 region has 11 residues. Trimming removed 8 bases at V and 1 base at J, with 3 bases between. Germline CDR1 reads MNHNS; CDR2 reads SASEGT.

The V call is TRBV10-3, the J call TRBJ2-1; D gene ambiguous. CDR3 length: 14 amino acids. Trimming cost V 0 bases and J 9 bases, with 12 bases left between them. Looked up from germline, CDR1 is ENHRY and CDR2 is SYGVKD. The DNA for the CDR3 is TGTGCCATCAGTGAGTCGGTCCAGTCTGGTGAGCAGTTCTTC. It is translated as CAISESVQSGEQFF.

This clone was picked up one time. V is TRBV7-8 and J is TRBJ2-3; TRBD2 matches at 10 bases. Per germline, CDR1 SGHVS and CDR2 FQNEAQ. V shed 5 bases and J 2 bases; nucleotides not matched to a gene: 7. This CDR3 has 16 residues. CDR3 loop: CASSRPGTSVTDTQYF. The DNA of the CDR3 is TGTGCCAGCAGCAGACCCGGGACTAGCGTCACAGATACGCAGTATTTT. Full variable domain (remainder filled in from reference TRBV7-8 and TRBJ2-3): GAGVSQSPRYKVAKRGQDVALRCDPISGHVSLFWYQQALGQGPEFLTYFQNEAQLDKSGLPSDRFFAERPEGSVSTLKIQRTQQEDSAVYLCASSRPGTSVTDTQYFGPGTRLTVL.

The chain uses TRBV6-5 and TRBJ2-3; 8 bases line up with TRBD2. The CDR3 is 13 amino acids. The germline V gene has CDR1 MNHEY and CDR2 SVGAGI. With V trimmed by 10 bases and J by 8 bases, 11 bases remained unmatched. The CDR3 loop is CATTTSAGGTQYF. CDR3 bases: TGTGCCACCACGACTAGCGCGGGGGGTACGCAGTATTTT.

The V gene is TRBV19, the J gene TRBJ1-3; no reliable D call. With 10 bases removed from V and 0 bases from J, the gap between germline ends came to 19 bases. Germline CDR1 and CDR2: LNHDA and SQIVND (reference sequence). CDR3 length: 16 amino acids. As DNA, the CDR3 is TGTGCCACCAGTAGGGCCCGAACAAGCTCTGGAAACACCATATATTTT. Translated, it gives CATSRARTSSGNTIYF.

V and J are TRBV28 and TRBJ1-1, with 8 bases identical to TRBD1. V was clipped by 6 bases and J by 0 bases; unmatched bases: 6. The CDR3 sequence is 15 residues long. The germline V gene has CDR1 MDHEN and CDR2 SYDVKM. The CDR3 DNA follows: TGTGCCAGCAGGCCACCCAGGGGGCTGAACACTGAAGCTTTCTTT. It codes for CASRPPRGLNTEAFF. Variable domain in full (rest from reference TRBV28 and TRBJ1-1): DVKVTQSSRYLVKRTGEKVFLECVQDMDHENMFWYRQDPGLGLRLIYFSYDVKMKEKGDIPEGYSVSREKKERFSLILESASTNQTSMYLCASRPPRGLNTEAFFGQGTRLTVV.

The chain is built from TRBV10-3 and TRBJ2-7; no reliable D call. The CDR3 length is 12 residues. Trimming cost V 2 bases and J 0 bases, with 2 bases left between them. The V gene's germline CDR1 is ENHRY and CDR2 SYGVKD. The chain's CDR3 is CAISESSYEQYV. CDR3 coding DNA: TGTGCCATCAGTGAGAGCTCCTACGAGCAGTACGTC.

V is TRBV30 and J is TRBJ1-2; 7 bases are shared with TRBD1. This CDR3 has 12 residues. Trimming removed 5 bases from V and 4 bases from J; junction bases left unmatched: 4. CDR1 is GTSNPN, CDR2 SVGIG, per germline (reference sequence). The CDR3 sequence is CAWGTVVYGYTF. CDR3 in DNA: TGTGCCTGGGGGACAGTCGTCTATGGCTACACCTTC. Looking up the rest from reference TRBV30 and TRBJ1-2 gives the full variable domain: SQTIHQWPATLVQPVGSPLSLECTVEGTSNPNLYWYRQAAGRGLQLLFYSVGIGQISSEVPQNLSASRPQDRQFILSSKKLLLSDSGFYLCAWGTVVYGYTFGSGTRLTVV.

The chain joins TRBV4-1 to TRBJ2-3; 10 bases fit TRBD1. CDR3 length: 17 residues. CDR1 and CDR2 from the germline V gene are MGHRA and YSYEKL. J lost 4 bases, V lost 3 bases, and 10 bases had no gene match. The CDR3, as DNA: TGCGCCAGCAGCCACCCCTCGGCCGGGACAGGGGCAGATACGCAGTATTTT. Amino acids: CASSHPSAGTGADTQYF.

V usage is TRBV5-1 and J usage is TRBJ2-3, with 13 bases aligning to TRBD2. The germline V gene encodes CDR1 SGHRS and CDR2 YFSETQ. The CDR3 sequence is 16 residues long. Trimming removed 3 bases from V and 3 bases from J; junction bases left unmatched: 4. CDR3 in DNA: TGCGCCAGCAGCTCTGGGACTAGCGGGGTAACAGATACGCAGTATTTT. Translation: CASSSGTSGVTDTQYF.

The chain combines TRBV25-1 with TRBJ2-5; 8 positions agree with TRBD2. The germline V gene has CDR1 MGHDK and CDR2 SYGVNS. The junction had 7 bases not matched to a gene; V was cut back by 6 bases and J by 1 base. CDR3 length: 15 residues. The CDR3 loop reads CASSGLAGLQETQYF. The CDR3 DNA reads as TGTGCCAGCAGCGGACTAGCTGGACTCCAAGAGACCCAGTACTTC.

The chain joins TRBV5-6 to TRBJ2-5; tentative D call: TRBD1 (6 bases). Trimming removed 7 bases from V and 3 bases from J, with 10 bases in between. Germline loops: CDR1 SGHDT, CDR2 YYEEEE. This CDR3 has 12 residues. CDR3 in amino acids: CASRTDKETQYF. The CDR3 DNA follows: TGTGCCAGCCGGACAGACAAAGAGACCCAGTACTTC. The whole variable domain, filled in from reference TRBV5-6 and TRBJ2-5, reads DAGVTQSPTHLIKTRGQQVTLRCSPKSGHDTVSWYQQALGQGPQFIFQYYEEEERQRGNFPDRFSGHQFPNYSSELNVNALLLGDSALYLCASRTDKETQYFGPGTRLLVL.

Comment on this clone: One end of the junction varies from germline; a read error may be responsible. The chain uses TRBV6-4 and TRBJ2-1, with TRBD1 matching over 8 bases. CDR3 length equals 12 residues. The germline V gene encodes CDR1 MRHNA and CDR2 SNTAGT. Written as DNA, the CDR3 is TGTGCCGGCAGGGGGCGCAGCGATGAGCAGTTCTTC. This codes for CAGRGRSDEQFF.

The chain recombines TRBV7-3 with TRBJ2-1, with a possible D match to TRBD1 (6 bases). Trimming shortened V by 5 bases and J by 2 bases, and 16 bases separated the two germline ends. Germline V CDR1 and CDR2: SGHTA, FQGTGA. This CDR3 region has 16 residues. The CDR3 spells CASSPHPGQPYNEQFF. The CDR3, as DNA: TGTGCCAGCAGCCCTCACCCGGGACAACCCTACAATGAGCAGTTCTTC.

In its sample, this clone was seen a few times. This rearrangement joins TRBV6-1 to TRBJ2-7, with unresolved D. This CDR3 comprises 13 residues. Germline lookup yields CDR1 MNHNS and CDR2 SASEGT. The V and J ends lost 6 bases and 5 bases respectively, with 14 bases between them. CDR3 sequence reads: CASRYLPPNEQYF. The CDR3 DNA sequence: TGTGCCAGCAGGTACCTCCCCCCCAACGAGCAGTACTTC.

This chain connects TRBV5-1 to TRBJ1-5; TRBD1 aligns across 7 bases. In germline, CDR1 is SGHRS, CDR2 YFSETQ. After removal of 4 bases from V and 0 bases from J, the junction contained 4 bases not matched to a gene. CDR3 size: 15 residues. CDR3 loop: CASSAGTDSNQPQHF. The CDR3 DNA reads TGCGCCAGCAGCGCCGGGACAGATAGCAATCAGCCCCAGCATTTT. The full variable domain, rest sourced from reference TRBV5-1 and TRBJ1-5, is KAGVTQTPRYLIKTRGQQVTLSCSPISGHRSVSWYQQTPGQGLQFLFEYFSETQRNKGNFPGRFSGRQFSNSRSEMNVSTLELGDSALYLCASSAGTDSNQPQHFGDGTRLSIL.

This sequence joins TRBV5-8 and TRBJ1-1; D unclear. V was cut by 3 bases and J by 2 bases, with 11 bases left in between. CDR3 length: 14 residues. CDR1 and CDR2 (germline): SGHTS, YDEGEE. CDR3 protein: CASSSFHRNTEAFF. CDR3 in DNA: TGTGCCAGCAGCTCTTTTCACAGAAACACTGAAGCTTTCTTT.

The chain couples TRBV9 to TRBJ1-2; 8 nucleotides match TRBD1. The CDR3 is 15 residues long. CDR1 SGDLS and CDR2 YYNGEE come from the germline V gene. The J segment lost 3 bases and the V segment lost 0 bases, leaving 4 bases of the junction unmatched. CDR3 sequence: CASSVDSGGYYGYTF. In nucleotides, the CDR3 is TGTGCCAGCAGCGTAGACTCAGGGGGCTACTATGGCTACACCTTC.

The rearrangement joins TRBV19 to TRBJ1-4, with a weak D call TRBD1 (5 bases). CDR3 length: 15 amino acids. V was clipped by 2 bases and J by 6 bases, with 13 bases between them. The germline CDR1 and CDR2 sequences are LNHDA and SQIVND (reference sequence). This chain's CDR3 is CASSILSPRDEKLFF. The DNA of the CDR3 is TGTGCCAGTAGTATACTCTCCCCCAGGGATGAAAAACTGTTTTTT.

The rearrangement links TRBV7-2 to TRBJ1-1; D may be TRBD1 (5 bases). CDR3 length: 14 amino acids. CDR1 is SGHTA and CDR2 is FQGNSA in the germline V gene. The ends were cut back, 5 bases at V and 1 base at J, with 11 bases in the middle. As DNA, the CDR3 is TGTGCCAGCAGCGTCAGGGTATCGAACACTGAAGCTTTCTTT. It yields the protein CASSVRVSNTEAFF.

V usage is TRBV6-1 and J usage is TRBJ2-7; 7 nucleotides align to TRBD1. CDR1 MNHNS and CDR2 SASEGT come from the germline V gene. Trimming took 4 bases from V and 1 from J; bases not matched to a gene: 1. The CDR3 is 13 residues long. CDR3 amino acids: CASSATGSYEQYF. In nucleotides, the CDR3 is TGTGCCAGCAGTGCGACAGGGTCCTACGAGCAGTACTTC.

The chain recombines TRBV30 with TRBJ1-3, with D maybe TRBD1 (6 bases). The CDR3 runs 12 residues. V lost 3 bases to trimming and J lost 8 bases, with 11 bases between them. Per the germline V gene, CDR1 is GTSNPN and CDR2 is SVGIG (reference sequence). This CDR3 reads CAWRQGWDTIYF. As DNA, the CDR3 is TGTGCCTGGAGACAGGGTTGGGACACCATATATTTT. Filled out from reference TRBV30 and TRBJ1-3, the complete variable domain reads SQTIHQWPATLVQPVGSPLSLECTVEGTSNPNLYWYRQAAGRGLQLLFYSVGIGQISSEVPQNLSASRPQDRQFILSSKKLLLSDSGFYLCAWRQGWDTIYFGEGSWLTVV.

As DNA, the CDR3 is TGCGCCAGCAGCCAAACAGGGCGCTCCTACAATGAGCAGTTCTTC. It translates to CASSQTGRSYNEQFF. This chain connects TRBV5-1 to TRBJ2-1; D may be TRBD1 (6 bases). Per germline, CDR1 SGHRS and CDR2 YFSETQ. Trimming cost V 4 bases and J 0 bases, with 11 bases left between them. The CDR3 covers 15 residues.

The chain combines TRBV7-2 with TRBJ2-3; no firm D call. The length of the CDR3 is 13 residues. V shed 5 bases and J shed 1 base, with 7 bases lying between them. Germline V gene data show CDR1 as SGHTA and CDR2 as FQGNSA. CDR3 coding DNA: TGTGCCAGCAGCCCGAGGCGCACAGATACGCAGTATTTT. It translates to CASSPRRTDTQYF.

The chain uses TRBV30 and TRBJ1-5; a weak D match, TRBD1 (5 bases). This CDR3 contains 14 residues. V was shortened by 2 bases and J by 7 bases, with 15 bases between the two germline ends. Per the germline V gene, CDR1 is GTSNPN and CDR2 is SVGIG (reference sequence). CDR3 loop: CAWSPRKAGQPQHF. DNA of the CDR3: TGTGCCTGGAGTCCCCGAAAGGCAGGGCAGCCCCAGCATTTT.

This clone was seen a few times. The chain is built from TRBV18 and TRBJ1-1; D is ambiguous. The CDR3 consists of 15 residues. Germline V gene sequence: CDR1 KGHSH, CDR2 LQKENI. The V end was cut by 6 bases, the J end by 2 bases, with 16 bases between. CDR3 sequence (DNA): TGTGCCAGCTCTACCGGGATGGACGGCAACACTGAAGCTTTCTTT. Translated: CASSTGMDGNTEAFF.

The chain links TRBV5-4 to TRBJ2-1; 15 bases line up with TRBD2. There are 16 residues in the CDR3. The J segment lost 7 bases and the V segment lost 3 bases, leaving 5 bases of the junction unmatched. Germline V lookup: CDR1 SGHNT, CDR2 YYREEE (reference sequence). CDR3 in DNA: TGTGCCAGCAGCTGGACTAGCGGGAGGGCCAGTAATGAGCAGTTCTTC. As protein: CASSWTSGRASNEQFF.